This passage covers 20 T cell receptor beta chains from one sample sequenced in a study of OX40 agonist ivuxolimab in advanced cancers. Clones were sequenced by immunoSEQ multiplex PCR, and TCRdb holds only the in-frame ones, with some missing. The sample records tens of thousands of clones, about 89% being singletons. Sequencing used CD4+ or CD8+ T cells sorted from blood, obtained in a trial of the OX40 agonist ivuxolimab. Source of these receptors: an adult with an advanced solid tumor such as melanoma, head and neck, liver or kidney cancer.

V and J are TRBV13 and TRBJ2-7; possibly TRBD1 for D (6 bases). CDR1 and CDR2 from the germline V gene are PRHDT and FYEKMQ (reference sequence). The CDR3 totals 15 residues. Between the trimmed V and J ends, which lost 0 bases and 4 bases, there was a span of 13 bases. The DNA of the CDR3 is TGTGCCAGCAGCTTAGGCCAGGGGAAGGGATACGAGCAGTACTTC. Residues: CASSLGQGKGYEQYF.

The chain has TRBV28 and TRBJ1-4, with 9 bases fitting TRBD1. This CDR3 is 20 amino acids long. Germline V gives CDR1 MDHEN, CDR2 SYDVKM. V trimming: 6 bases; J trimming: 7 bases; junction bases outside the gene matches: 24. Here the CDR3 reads CASSPPAVYPTGGMIEKLFF. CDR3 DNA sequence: TGTGCCAGCAGCCCCCCAGCAGTTTACCCTACAGGGGGCATGATTGAAAAACTGTTTTTT.

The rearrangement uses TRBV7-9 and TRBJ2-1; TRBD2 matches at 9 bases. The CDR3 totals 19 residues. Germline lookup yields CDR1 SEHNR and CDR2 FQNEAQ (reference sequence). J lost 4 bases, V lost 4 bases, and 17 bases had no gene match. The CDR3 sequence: CASSSLGGTSHQEYNEQFF. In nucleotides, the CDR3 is TGTGCCAGCAGCTCCCTCGGGGGGACTAGCCATCAGGAATACAATGAGCAGTTCTTC.

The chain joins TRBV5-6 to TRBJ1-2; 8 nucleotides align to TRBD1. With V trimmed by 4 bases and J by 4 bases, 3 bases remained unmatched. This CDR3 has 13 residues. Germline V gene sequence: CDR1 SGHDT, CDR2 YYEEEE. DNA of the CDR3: TGTGCCAGCAGCCAGGACAGGGTCTATGGCTACACCTTC. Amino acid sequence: CASSQDRVYGYTF.

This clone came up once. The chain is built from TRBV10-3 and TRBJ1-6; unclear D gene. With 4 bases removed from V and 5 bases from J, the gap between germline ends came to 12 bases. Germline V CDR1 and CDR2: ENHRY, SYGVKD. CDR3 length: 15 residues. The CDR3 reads CAISVSQENNSPLHF. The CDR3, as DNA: TGTGCCATCAGTGTCTCACAAGAAAATAATTCACCCCTCCACTTT.

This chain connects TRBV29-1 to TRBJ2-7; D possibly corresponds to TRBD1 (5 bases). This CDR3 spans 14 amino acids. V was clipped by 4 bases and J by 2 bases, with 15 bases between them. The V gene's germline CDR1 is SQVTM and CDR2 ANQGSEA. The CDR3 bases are TGCAGCGTTGCAAGGGGCCACGGAACCTACGAGCAGTACTTC. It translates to CSVARGHGTYEQYF.

CDR3 protein: CASSFSGTRGYTF. DNA for the CDR3: TGTGCCAGCAGCTTTTCTGGGACGAGAGGCTACACCTTC. The chain uses TRBV7-9 and TRBJ1-2; the D gene is possibly TRBD1 (5 bases). Trimming removed 3 bases from V and 8 bases from J, with 13 bases in between. The CDR3 contains 13 residues. Germline CDR1 reads SEHNR; CDR2 reads FQNEAQ (reference sequence).

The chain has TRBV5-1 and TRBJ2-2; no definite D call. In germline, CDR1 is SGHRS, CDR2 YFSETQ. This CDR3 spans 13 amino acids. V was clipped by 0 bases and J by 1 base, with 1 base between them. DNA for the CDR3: TGCGCCAGCAGCTTGGGGAACACCGGGGAGCTGTTTTTT. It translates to CASSLGNTGELFF.

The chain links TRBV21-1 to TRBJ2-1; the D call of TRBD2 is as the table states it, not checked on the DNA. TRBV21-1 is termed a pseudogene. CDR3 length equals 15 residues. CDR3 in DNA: TGTGCCAGCAGCAAAGGAACGGGAGGTCGCCATGAGCAGTTCTTC. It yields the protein CASSKGTGGRHEQFF.

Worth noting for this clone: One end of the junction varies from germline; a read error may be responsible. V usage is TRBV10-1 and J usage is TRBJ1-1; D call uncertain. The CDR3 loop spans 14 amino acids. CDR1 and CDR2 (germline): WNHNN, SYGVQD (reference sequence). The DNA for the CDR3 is TGCGCCAGCAGGGAGTTCATAATGAACACTGAAGCTTTCTTT. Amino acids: CASREFIMNTEAFF.

As DNA, the CDR3 is TGTGCCATCAGGGGAAGCACAGATACGCAGTATTTT. Residues: CAIRGSTDTQYF. V usage is TRBV10-3 and J usage is TRBJ2-3; D ambiguous. The CDR3 is made up of 12 amino acids. Between the trimmed V and J ends, which lost 6 bases and 0 bases, there was a span of 4 bases. Germline lookup yields CDR1 ENHRY and CDR2 SYGVKD.

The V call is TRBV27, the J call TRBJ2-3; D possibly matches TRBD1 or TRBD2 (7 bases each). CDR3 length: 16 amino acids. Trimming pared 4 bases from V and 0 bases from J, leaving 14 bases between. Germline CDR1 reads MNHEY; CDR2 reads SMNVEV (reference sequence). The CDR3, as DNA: TGTGCCAGCAGTTCCAGGGGGGGACGAAGCACAGATACGCAGTATTTT. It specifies CASSSRGGRSTDTQYF.

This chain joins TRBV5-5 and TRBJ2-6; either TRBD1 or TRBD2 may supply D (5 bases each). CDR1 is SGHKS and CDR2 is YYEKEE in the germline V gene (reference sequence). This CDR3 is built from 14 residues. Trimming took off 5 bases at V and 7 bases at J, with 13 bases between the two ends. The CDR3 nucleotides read TGTGCCAGCAGGGGGGTTAAGGGCGCCAACGTCCTGACTTTC. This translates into CASRGVKGANVLTF.

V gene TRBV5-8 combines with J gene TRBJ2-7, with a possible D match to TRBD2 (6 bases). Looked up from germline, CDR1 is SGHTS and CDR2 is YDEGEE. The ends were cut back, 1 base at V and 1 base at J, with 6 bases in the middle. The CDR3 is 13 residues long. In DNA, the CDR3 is TGTGCCAGCAGCTTGCGGGGGTCCTACGAGCAGTACTTC. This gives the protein CASSLRGSYEQYF.

The CDR3 DNA reads as TGTGCCAGCAGCCTCATTGACAGGGGAGACTACAATGAGCAGTTCTTC. It is translated as CASSLIDRGDYNEQFF. The gene calls are TRBV4-2 and TRBJ2-1, with TRBD1 matching 8 bases. CDR3 length equals 16 residues. CDR1 and CDR2 (germline): LGHNA, YNFKEQ. V gave up 4 bases and J gave up 3 bases; unmatched junction bases: 8.

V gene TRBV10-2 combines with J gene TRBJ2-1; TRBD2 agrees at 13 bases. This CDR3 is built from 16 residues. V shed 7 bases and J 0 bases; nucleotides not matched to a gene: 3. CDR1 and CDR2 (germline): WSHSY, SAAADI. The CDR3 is CASKGTSGASYNEQFF. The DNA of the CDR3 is TGCGCCAGCAAAGGGACTAGCGGGGCCTCCTACAATGAGCAGTTCTTC.

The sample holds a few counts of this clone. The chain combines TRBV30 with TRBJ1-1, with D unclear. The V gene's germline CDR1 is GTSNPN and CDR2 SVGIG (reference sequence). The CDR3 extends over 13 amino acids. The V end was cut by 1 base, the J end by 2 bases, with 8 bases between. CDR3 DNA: TGTGCCTGGAGTGGACTGGGAAACACTGAAGCTTTCTTT. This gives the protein CAWSGLGNTEAFF.

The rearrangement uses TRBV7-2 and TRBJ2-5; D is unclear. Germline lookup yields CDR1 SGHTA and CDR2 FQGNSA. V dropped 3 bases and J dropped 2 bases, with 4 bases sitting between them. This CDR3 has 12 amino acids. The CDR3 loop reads CASSLLQETQYF. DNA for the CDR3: TGTGCCAGCAGCTTGTTACAAGAGACCCAGTACTTC.

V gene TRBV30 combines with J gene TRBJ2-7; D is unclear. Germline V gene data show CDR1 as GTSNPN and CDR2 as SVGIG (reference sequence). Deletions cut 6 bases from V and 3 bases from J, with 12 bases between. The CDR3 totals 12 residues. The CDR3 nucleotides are TGTGCCTGCGTTAAGGACGGCTACGAGCAGTACTTC. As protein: CACVKDGYEQYF.

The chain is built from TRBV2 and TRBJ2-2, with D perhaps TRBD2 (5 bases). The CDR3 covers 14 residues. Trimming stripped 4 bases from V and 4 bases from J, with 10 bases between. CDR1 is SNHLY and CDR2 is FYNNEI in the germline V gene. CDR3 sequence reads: CASSGARATGELFF. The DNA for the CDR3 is TGTGCCAGCAGTGGGGCGAGGGCCACCGGGGAGCTGTTTTTT.